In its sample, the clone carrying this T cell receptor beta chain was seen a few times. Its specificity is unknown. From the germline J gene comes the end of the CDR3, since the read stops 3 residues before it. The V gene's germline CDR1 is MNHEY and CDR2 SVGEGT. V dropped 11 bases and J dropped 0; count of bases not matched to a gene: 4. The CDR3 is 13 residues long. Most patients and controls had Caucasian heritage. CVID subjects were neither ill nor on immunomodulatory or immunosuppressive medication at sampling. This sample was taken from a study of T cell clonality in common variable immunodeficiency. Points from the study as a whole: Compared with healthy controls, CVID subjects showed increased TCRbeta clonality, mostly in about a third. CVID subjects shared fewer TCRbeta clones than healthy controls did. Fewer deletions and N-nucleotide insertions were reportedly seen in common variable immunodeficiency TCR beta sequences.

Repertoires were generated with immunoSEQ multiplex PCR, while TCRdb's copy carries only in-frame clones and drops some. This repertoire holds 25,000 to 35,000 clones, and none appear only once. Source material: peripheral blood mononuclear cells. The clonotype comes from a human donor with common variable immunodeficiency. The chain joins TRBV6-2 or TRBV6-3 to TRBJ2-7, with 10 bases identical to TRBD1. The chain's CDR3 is CAADRGTSYEQYF. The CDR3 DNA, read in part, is TGTGCCGCGGACAGGGGGACCTCCTACGAG.